The present T cell receptor (beta chain) was sequenced within a study of blood T cells in healthy people across ages. Study-wide results and caveats: Donor CMV status, an unknown factor, possibly confounded changes in expanded clonotypes. Long-lived and aged donors differed, with more naive CD4+ cells and higher diversity in the long-lived.

A second about 7 to 11 cycle PCR used barcoded and J-beta primers. TCRdb reanalysed the 5' RACE reads using MiXCR and keeps one entry per CDR3 protein. This sample has about 1.6 million distinct CDR3 sequences; roughly 32% occur once, and the top ten carry approximately 10%. Regarding this clonotype: Its antigen remains unknown.

Trimming shortened V by 3 bases and J by 4 bases, and 12 bases separated the two germline ends. Germline V gives CDR1 GTSNPN, CDR2 SVGIG (reference sequence). The CDR3 consists of 13 residues. The chain employs TRBV30 and TRBJ1-2; D not resolved. The receptor was derived from a woman in her 30s in good health. Sequences were obtained from blood. The CDR3 reads CAWRWREVYGYTF. The CDR3 nucleotides are TGTGCCTGGAGATGGCGTGAGGTCTATGGCTACACCTTC.